This T cell receptor (beta chain) emerged from a study of T cell repertoires in cytomegalovirus infection. Study overall: CMV epitopes used comprised recently identified HLA-C-restricted ones and well-studied HLA-B-restricted ones.

One entry per CDR3 protein, called by TCRdb with MiXCR from the reads. This table has a few hundred thousand distinct CDR3 sequences, roughly a fifth appearing once. Regarding the study as a whole: Dominating the ex vivo response were HLA-C-restricted CMV-specific TCR beta clonotypes.

This clonotype was counted ten times or more. What it binds is unknown. V was clipped by 1 base and J by 3 bases, with 7 bases between them. CDR1 is SGHTA and CDR2 is FQGNSA in the germline V gene. The CDR3 runs to 13 residues. The chain joins TRBV7-2 to TRBJ2-7; D unclear. Material: cultured PBMCs, obtained from culture after CMV antigen stimulation. This clonotype originated in a human donor in good health (CMV status not recorded). Some clones in this sample may be carry-over from other donors' samples. This CDR3 reads CASSLGGYYEQYF. CDR3 coding DNA: TGTGCCAGCAGCTTAGGGGGTTACTACGAGCAGTACTTC.